A single sample gave rise to the 24 T cell receptor beta chains below, sequenced in a study of cytomegalovirus exposure and HLA in healthy donors. The PCR ran on 60 Vbeta and 13 Jbeta primers. Assay used: immunoSEQ multiplex PCR; TCRdb lists only in-frame clones, some missing. The top ten clones hold about 2% of a sample with over 150,000 clones, 74% of them seen once. The sample comprised PBMCs. Receptors originate from a young man in good health and CMV-seronegative.

The table lists this clone with a few counts. The rearrangement uses TRBV13 and TRBJ2-1, with TRBD1 matching 8 bases. Trimming removed 0 bases from V and 6 bases from J; junction bases left unmatched: 4. The CDR3 sequence is 15 residues long. From germline, CDR1 is PRHDT and CDR2 FYEKMQ (reference sequence). As DNA, the CDR3 is TGTGCCAGCAGCTTAGGTCCGGGGACAGGCAATGAGCAGTTCTTC. Residues: CASSLGPGTGNEQFF.

The gene calls are TRBV4-2 and TRBJ2-3; 12 positions match TRBD2. The CDR3 spans 16 residues. V was pared by 4 bases and J by 0 bases, with 2 bases of the junction left unmatched. Germline CDR1 reads LGHNA; CDR2 reads YNFKEQ. CDR3 residues: CASSPGTSGSTDTQYF. The CDR3 coding sequence is TGTGCCAGCAGCCCCGGGACTAGCGGGAGCACAGATACGCAGTATTTT.

This rearrangement joins TRBV5-1 to TRBJ2-7, with TRBD1 matching 7 bases. This CDR3 comprises 14 residues. Germline V gene sequence: CDR1 SGHRS, CDR2 YFSETQ. V lost 1 base, J lost 4 bases, and 5 bases stayed unmatched. For the CDR3, the DNA is TGCGCCAGCAGCTTGACAGGGGTTTTGTACGAGCAGTACTTC. Translating it yields CASSLTGVLYEQYF.

Of note for this clone: Other DNA sequences in the sample encode the same CDR3. This chain links TRBV7-2 with TRBJ2-1, with TRBD1 as a possible D gene (6 bases). Trimming took 1 base from V and 6 from J, leaving 10 bases between them. Germline assignment: CDR1 SGHTA and CDR2 FQGNSA. This CDR3 is 14 amino acids long. The CDR3 reads CASSLGGRGNEQFF. As DNA, the CDR3 is TGTGCCAGCAGCTTAGGGGGCAGGGGCAATGAGCAGTTCTTC.

CDR3 in amino acids: CASSLEGSPGYGYTF. The CDR3 DNA sequence: TGTGCCAGCAGCTTAGAGGGGTCCCCGGGCTATGGCTACACCTTC. The gene calls are TRBV7-2 and TRBJ1-2; a possible D gene is TRBD1 (5 bases). Trimming took 1 base from V and 4 from J, leaving 13 bases between them. Per germline, CDR1 SGHTA and CDR2 FQGNSA. The CDR3 covers 15 residues. The whole variable domain, filled in from reference TRBV7-2 and TRBJ1-2, reads GAGVSQSPSNKVTEKGKDVELRCDPISGHTALYWYRQSLGQGLEFLIYFQGNSAPDKSGLPSDRFSAERTGGSVSTLTIQRTQQEDSAVYLCASSLEGSPGYGYTFGSGTRLTVV.

The chain uses TRBV7-9 and TRBJ2-3; TRBD2 might be the D (5 bases). Per germline, CDR1 SEHNR and CDR2 FQNEAQ (reference sequence). The CDR3 has 15 amino acids. V was cut by 7 bases and J by 1 base, with 15 bases left in between. CDR3 nucleotide sequence: TGTGCCAGCACCCCCGTTAAGAGGGGCACAGATACGCAGTATTTT. Its protein product is CASTPVKRGTDTQYF.

The V and J genes are TRBV15 and TRBJ1-5, with unresolved D. This CDR3 region has 15 residues. The V gene lost 3 bases and the J gene lost 4 bases, with 13 bases spanning the gap. CDR1 is LNHNV, CDR2 YYDKDF, per germline (reference sequence). The chain's CDR3 is CATSRMRETNQPQHF. CDR3 DNA sequence: TGTGCCACCAGCAGGATGAGAGAGACAAATCAGCCCCAGCATTTT.

The gene calls are TRBV19 and TRBJ1-1, with 7 bases lining up with TRBD1. V gave up 3 bases and J gave up 4 bases; unmatched junction bases: 8. CDR1 and CDR2 (germline): LNHDA, SQIVND (reference sequence). The CDR3 length is 15 residues. The CDR3 region is CASSILTGPVTEAFF. The CDR3 DNA follows: TGTGCCAGTAGTATTTTGACAGGGCCGGTCACTGAAGCTTTCTTT.

This clone was seen only a few times. V is TRBV6-5 and J is TRBJ2-2; a weak D match, TRBD2 (6 bases). Trimming removed 8 bases from V and 5 bases from J, with 12 bases in between. The CDR3 covers 13 residues. The germline V gene encodes CDR1 MNHEY and CDR2 SVGAGI. The CDR3 coding sequence is TGTGCCAGCCTGCGCCTAGCGACCGGGGAGCTGTTTTTT. Encoded protein: CASLRLATGELFF.

The chain links TRBV7-8 to TRBJ1-2; D unresolved. This CDR3 region has 13 residues. V gave up 1 base and J gave up 7 bases, with 10 bases separating them. Germline CDR1 is SGHVS and CDR2 is FQNEAQ. The CDR3 region is CASSLGGWSGYTF. CDR3 coding DNA: TGTGCCAGCAGCTTAGGCGGTTGGTCTGGCTACACCTTC.

The V call is TRBV9, the J call TRBJ1-1; D call uncertain. Germline V CDR1 and CDR2: SGDLS, YYNGEE. V was cut by 2 bases and J by 1 base, with 9 bases left in between. This CDR3 contains 14 residues. The CDR3: CASSVGEPNTEAFF. CDR3 sequence (DNA): TGTGCCAGCAGCGTCGGAGAGCCGAACACTGAAGCTTTCTTT.

The gene calls are TRBV7-9 and TRBJ1-2; 7 nucleotides match TRBD1. From germline, CDR1 is SEHNR and CDR2 FQNEAQ (reference sequence). With V trimmed by 5 bases and J by 4 bases, 7 bases remained unmatched. The length of the CDR3 is 14 residues. CDR3 bases: TGTGCCAGCAGCCAGGACAGGTTGATCTATGGCTACACCTTC. Translation gives CASSQDRLIYGYTF.

This chain links TRBV2 with TRBJ1-4; the D gene is possibly TRBD1 (6 bases). The ends were cut back, 6 bases at V and 4 bases at J, with 12 bases in the middle. Germline-derived CDR1 and CDR2 are SNHLY and FYNNEI. This CDR3 is built from 14 residues. For the CDR3, the DNA is TGTGCCAGCAGGACGACAGGTTTTAATGAAAAACTGTTTTTT. It specifies CASRTTGFNEKLFF.

The chain recombines TRBV23-1 with TRBJ2-6; no clear D. TRBV23-1 is classed as an ORF, of uncertain function. V was trimmed by 2 bases and J by 2 bases, leaving 10 bases between them. This CDR3 contains 16 residues. Written as DNA, the CDR3 is TGCGCCAGCAGTCAAGGCCTTCTTACTGGGGCCAACGTCCTGACTTTC. Amino acids: CASSQGLLTGANVLTF.

CDR3 sequence reads: CASSYTTQETQYF. Written as DNA, the CDR3 is TGTGCCAGTAGTTACACTACCCAAGAGACCCAGTACTTC. This chain uses TRBV19 with TRBJ2-5, with unresolved D. Between the trimmed V and J ends, which lost 5 bases and 1 base, there was a span of 8 bases. CDR1 is LNHDA and CDR2 is SQIVND in the germline V gene (reference sequence). The CDR3 totals 13 residues.

The gene calls are TRBV9 and TRBJ2-7; a weak D match, TRBD1 (6 bases). CDR1 is SGDLS, CDR2 YYNGEE, per germline. The CDR3 spans 15 residues. Trimming took off 0 bases at V and 3 bases at J, with 13 bases between the two ends. This chain's CDR3 is CASSVGPRQDYEQYF. In nucleotides, the CDR3 is TGTGCCAGCAGCGTAGGCCCCCGACAGGACTACGAGCAGTACTTC.

This chain connects TRBV6-5 to TRBJ2-1, with 9 bases identical to TRBD1. The germline V gene encodes CDR1 MNHEY and CDR2 SVGAGI. The CDR3 loop spans 12 amino acids. V was clipped by 11 bases and J by 8 bases; unmatched bases: 7. This CDR3 is CAAWDRVHEQFF. The CDR3 region has the DNA TGTGCCGCCTGGGACAGGGTCCATGAGCAGTTCTTC.

J is TRBJ1-4 and V is TRBV30; D unclear. This CDR3 contains 11 residues. Germline V gene sequence: CDR1 GTSNPN, CDR2 SVGIG (reference sequence). Trimming removed 1 base from V and 7 bases from J, with 4 bases in between. The CDR3, as DNA: TGTGCCTGGAGTGCAGGTGAAAAACTGTTTTTT. Residues: CAWSAGEKLFF.

The chain is built from TRBV5-5 and TRBJ2-1; weak D call: TRBD1 (5 bases). V was shortened by 5 bases and J by 7 bases, with 10 bases between the two germline ends. Per the germline V gene, CDR1 is SGHKS and CDR2 is YYEKEE (reference sequence). This CDR3 comprises 12 residues. The CDR3 region is CASSPQGNEQFF. The CDR3 DNA reads as TGTGCCAGCAGTCCTCAGGGAAATGAGCAGTTCTTC.

Only a few counts were recorded for this clone. The rearrangement joins TRBV19 to TRBJ1-4, with D perhaps TRBD1 (5 bases). Germline V gives CDR1 LNHDA, CDR2 SQIVND (reference sequence). The V gene lost 5 bases and the J gene lost 8 bases, with 15 bases spanning the gap. This CDR3 is 14 amino acids long. This CDR3 reads CASSAPGLLEKLFF. The CDR3 nucleotides read TGTGCCAGTAGTGCTCCGGGACTACTAGAAAAACTGTTTTTT.

V gene TRBV6-1 combines with J gene TRBJ2-5; 10 bases are a match to TRBD2. The DNA matches TRBJ2-7 better at its end, which makes the J call doubtful. CDR3 size: 15 residues. Germline loops: CDR1 MNHNS, CDR2 SASEGT. CDR3 DNA sequence: TGTGCCAGCAGTGCTCCGGGACTAGCGTCCTACGAGCAGTACTTC. As protein: CASSAPGLASYEQYF.

The gene calls are TRBV6-6 and TRBJ2-7; 9 bases map to TRBD2. The CDR3 has 15 amino acids. V was pared by 6 bases and J by 2 bases, with 8 bases of the junction left unmatched. CDR1 and CDR2 (germline): MNHNY, SVGAGI (reference sequence). The CDR3 reads CASSPGLALPYEQYF. The CDR3 coding sequence is TGTGCCAGCAGCCCGGGACTAGCCTTGCCCTACGAGCAGTACTTC.

On this clone itself: One end of the junction varies from germline; a read error may be responsible. The chain employs TRBV30 and TRBJ1-2; the D gene is possibly TRBD1 (5 bases). The CDR3 has 15 residues. CDR1 is GTSNPN, CDR2 SVGIG, per germline (reference sequence). The CDR3 spells CAWSVMAGKSYGYPF. CDR3 nucleotide sequence: TGTGCCTGGAGTGTGATGGCAGGGAAATCCTATGGCTACCCCTTC.

This clone appeared a single time. The rearrangement uses TRBV5-1 and TRBJ2-5, with D perhaps TRBD1 (5 bases). This CDR3 has 14 amino acids. The germline V gene encodes CDR1 SGHRS and CDR2 YFSETQ. The V end was cut by 3 bases, the J end by 5 bases, with 14 bases between. The CDR3 loop is CASSWGPSEETQYF. DNA for the CDR3: TGCGCCAGCAGCTGGGGCCCCAGCGAGGAGACCCAGTACTTC.